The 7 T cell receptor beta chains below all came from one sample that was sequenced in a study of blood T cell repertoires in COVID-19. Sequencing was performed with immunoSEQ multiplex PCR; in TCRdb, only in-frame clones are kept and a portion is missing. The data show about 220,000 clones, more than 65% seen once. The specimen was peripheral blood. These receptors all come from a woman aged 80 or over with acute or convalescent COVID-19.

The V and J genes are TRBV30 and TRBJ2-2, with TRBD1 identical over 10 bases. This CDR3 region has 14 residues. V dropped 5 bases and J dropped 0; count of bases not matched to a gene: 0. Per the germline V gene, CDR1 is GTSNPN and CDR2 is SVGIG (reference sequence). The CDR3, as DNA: TGTGCCTGGGACAGGGGGCCGAACACCGGGGAGCTGTTTTTT. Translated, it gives CAWDRGPNTGELFF.

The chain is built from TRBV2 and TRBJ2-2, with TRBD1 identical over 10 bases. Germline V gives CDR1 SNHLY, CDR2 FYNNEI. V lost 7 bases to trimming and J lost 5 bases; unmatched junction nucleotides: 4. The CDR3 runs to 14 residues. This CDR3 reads CASTWTGGTGELFF. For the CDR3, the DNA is TGTGCCAGCACCTGGACAGGGGGGACCGGGGAGCTGTTTTTT.

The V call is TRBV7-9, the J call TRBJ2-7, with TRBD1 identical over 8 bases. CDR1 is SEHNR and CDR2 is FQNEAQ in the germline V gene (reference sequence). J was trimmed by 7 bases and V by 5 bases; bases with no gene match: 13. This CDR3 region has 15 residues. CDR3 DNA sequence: TGTGCCAGCAGCCAACAGGGACAGGTGAACGGGGAGCAGTACTTC. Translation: CASSQQGQVNGEQYF.

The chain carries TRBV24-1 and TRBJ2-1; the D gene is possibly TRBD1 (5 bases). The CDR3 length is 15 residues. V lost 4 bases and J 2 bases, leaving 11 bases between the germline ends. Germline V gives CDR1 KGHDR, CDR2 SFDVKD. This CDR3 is CATSDPDRAYNEQFF. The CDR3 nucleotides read TGTGCCACCAGTGACCCTGACAGAGCCTACAATGAGCAGTTCTTC.

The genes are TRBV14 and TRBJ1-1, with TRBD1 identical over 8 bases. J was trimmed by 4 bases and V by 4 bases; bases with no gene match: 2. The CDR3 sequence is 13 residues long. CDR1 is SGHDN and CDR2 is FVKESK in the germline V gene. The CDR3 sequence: CASSRQGSTEAFF. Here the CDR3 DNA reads TGTGCCAGCAGCCGACAGGGGTCCACTGAAGCTTTCTTT.

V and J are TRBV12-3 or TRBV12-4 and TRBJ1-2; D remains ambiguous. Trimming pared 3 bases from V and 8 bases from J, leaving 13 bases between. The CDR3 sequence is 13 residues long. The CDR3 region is CASSFEAVWGYTF. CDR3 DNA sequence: TGTGCCAGCAGTTTTGAGGCGGTGTGGGGCTACACCTTC.

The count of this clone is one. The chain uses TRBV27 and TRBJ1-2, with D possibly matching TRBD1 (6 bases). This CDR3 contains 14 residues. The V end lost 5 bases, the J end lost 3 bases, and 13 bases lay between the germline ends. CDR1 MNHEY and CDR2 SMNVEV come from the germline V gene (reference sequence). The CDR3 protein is CASSGGAGDYGYTF. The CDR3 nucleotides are TGTGCCAGCAGTGGGGGGGCAGGTGACTATGGCTACACCTTC.